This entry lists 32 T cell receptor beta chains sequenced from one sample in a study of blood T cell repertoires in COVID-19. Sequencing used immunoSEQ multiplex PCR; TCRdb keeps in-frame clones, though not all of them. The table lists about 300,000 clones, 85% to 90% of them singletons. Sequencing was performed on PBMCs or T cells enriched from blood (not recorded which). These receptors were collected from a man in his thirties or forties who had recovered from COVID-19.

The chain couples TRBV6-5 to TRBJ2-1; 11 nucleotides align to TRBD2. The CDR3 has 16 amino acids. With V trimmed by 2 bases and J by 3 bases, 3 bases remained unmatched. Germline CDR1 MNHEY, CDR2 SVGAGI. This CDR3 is CASSYGTSGNYNEQFF. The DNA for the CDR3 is TGTGCCAGCAGTTACGGGACTAGCGGAAACTACAATGAGCAGTTCTTC.

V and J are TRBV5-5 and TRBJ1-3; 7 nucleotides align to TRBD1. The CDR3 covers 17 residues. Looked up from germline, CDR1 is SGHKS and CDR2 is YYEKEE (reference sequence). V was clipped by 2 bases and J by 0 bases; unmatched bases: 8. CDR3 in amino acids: CASSFERDSFSGNTIYF. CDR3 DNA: TGTGCCAGCAGCTTTGAACGGGACAGCTTCTCTGGAAACACCATATATTTT. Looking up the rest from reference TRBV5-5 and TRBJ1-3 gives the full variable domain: DAGVTQSPTHLIKTRGQQVTLRCSPISGHKSVSWYQQVLGQGPQFIFQYYEKEERGRGNFPDRFSARQFPNYSSELNVNALLLGDSALYLCASSFERDSFSGNTIYFGEGSWLTVV.

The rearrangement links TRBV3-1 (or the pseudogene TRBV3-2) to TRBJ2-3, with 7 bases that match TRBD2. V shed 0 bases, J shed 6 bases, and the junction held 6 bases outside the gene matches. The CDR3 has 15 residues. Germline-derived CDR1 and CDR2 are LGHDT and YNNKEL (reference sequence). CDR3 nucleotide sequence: TGTGCCAGCAGCCAAGATTATCATAGCGGGGATACGCAGTATTTT. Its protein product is CASSQDYHSGDTQYF.

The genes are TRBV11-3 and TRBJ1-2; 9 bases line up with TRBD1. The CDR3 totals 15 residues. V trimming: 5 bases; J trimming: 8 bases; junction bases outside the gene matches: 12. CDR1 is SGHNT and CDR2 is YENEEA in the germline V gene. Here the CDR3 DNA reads TGTGCCAGCAGCCCAGGGGACAGGGCGTCGGGAGGCTACACCTTC. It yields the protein CASSPGDRASGGYTF.

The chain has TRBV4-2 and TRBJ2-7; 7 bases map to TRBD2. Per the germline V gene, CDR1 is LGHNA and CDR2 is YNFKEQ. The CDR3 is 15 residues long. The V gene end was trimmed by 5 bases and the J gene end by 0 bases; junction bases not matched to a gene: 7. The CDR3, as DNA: TGTGCCAGCAGCGAAACTAGCGCGAGCTCCTACGAGCAGTACTTC. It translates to CASSETSASSYEQYF.

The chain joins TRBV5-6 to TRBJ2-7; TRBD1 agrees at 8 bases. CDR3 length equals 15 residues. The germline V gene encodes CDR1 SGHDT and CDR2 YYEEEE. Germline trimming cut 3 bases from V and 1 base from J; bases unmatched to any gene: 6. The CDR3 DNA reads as TGTGCCAGCAGCTCCGAGGACAGGGCTTCCTACGAGCAGTACTTC. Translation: CASSSEDRASYEQYF.

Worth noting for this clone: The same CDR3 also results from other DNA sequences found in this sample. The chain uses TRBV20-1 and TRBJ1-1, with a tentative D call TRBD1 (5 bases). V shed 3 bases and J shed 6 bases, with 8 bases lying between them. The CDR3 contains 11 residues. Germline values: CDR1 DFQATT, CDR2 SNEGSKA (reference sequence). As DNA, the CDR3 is TGCAGTGCTAGGCAGGGCCCTGAAGCTTTCTTT. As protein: CSARQGPEAFF.

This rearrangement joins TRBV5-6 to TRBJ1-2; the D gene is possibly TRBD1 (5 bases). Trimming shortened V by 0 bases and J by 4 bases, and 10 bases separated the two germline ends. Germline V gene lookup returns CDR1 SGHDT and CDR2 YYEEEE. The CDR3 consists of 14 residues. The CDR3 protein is CASSLGQGGYGYTF. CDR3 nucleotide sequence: TGTGCCAGCAGCTTGGGGCAGGGAGGCTATGGCTACACCTTC.

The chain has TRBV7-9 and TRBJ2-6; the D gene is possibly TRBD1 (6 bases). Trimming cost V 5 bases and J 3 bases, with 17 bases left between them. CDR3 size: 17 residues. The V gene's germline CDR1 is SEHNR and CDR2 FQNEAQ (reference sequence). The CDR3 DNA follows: TGTGCCAGCAGCCTAACCCTAACAGGGCATGGGGCCAACGTCCTGACTTTC. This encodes CASSLTLTGHGANVLTF.

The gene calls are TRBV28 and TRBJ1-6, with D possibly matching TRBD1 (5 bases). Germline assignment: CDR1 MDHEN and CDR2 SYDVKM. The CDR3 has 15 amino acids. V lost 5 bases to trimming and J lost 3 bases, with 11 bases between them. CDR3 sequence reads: CASSPRTSYNSPLHF. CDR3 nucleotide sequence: TGTGCCAGCAGTCCCCGGACAAGCTATAATTCACCCCTCCACTTT.

The CDR3 nucleotides read TGTGCCACCAGCAGAGGGGACAGAGAAAGGGACGAGCAGTACTTC. It translates to CATSRGDRERDEQYF. This chain links TRBV15 with TRBJ2-7, with 7 bases lining up with TRBD1. This CDR3 region has 15 residues. J lost 5 bases, V lost 1 base, and 8 bases had no gene match. The germline gives CDR1 LNHNV, CDR2 YYDKDF (reference sequence).

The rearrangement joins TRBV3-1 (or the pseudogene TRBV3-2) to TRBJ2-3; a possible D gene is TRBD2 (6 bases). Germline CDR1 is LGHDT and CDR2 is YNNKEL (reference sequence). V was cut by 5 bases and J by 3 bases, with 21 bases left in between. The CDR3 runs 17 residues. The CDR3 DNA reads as TGTGCCAGCAGCAACCGGGGGTTGCGGGACGGGACAGATACGCAGTATTTT. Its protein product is CASSNRGLRDGTDTQYF.

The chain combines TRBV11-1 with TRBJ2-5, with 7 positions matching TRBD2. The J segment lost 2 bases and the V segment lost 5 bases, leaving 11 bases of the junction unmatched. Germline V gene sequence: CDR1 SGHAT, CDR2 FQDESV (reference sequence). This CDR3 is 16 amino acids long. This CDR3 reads CASSDWGGTIQETQYF. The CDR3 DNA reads TGTGCCAGCAGCGATTGGGGGGGGACTATACAAGAGACCCAGTACTTC.

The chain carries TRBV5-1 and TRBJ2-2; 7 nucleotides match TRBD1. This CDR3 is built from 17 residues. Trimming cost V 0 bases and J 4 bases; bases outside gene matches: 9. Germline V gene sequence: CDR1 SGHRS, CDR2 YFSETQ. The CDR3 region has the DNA TGCGCCAGCAGCTTGGATCGACAGGGATCAGTCACCGGGGAGCTGTTTTTT. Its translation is CASSLDRQGSVTGELFF.

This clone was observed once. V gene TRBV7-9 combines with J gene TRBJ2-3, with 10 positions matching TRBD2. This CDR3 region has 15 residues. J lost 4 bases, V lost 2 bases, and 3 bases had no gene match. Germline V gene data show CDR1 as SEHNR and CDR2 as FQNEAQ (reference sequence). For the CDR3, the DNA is TGTGCCAGCAGCTTACTAGCGGGAGTGGCAGATACGCAGTATTTT. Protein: CASSLLAGVADTQYF. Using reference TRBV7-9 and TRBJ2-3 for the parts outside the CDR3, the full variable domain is DTGVSQNPRHKITKRGQNVTFRCDPISEHNRLYWYRQTLGQGPEFLTYFQNEAQLEKSRLLSDRFSAERPKGSFSTLEIQRTEQGDSAMYLCASSLLAGVADTQYFGPGTRLTVL.

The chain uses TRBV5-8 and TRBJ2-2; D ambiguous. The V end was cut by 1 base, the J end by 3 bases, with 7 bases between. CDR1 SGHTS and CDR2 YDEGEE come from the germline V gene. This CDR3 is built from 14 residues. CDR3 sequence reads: CASSLLQDTGELFF. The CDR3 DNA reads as TGTGCCAGCAGCTTGTTGCAGGACACCGGGGAGCTGTTTTTT. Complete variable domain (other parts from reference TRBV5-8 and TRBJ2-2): EAGVTQSPTHLIKTRGQQATLRCSPISGHTSVYWYQQALGLGLQFLLWYDEGEERNRGNFPPRFSGRQFPNYSSELNVNALELEDSALYLCASSLLQDTGELFFGEGSRLTVL.

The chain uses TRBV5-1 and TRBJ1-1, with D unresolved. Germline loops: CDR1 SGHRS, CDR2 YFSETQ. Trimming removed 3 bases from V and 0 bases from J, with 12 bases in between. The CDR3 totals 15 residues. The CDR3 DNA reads TGCGCCAGCAGCTCTACGGACGGGGTGAACACTGAAGCTTTCTTT. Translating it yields CASSSTDGVNTEAFF.

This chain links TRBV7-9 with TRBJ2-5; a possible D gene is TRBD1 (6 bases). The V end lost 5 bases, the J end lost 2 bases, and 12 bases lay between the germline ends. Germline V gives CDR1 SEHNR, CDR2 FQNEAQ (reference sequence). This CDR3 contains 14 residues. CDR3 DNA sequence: TGTGCCAGCAGCGCTGACAGGAATCAAGAGACCCAGTACTTC. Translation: CASSADRNQETQYF.

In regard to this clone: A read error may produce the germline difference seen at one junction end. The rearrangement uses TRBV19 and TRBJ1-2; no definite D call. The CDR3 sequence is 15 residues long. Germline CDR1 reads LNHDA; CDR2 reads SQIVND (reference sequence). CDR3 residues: CATSNPIAANYGYTF. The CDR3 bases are TGTGCCACTAGTAATCCCATAGCCGCTAACTATGGCTACACCTTC.

For the CDR3, the DNA is TGCGCCAGCAGCCGTGGCACAGGGGGTGGGTACGAGCAGTACTTC. It codes for CASSRGTGGGYEQYF. The V and J genes are TRBV5-1 and TRBJ2-7; 8 bases are a match to TRBD1. This CDR3 spans 15 amino acids. CDR1 is SGHRS, CDR2 YFSETQ, per germline. The junction had 10 bases not matched to a gene; V was cut back by 4 bases and J by 4 bases.

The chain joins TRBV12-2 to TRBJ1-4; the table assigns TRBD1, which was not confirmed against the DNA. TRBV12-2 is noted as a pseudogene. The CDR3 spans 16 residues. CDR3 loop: CASRLGQGEINEKLFF. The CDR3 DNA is TGTGCAAGTCGCTTAGGTCAGGGGGAGATTAATGAAAAACTGTTTTTT.

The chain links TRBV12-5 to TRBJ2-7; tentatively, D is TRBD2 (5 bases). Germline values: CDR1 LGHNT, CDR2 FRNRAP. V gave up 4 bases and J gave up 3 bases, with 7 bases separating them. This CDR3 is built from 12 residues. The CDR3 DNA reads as TGTGCTAGTGGTTCGGGGTTCTACGAGCAGTACTTC. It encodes CASGSGFYEQYF.

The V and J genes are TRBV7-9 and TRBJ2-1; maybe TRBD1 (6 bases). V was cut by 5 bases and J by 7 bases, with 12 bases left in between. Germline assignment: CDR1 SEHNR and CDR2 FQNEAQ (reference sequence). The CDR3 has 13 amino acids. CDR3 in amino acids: CASSPGAGNEQFF. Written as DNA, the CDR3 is TGTGCCAGCAGCCCAGGGGCTGGTAATGAGCAGTTCTTC.

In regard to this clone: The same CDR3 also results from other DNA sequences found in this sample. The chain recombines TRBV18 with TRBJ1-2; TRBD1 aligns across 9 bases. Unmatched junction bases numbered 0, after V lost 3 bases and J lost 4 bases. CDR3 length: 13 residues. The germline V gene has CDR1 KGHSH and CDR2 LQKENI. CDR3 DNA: TGTGCCAGCTCACCGGACAGGGGCTATGGCTACACCTTC. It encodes CASSPDRGYGYTF.

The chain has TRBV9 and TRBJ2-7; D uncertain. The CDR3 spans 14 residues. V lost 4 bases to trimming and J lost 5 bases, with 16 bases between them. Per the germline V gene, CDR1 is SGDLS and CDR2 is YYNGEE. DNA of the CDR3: TGTGCCAGCAGCCCCGCCCCCCCTCTAAACGAGCAGTACTTC. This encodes CASSPAPPLNEQYF.

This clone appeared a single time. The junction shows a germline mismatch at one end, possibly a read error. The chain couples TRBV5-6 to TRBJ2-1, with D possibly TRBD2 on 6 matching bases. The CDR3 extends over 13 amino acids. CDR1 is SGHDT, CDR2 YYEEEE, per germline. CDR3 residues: CASSLGPWVERVF. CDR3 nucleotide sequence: TGTGCCAGCAGCTTGGGACCTTGGGTTGAGCGGGTCTTC. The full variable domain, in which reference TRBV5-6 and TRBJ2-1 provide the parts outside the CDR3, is DAGVTQSPTHLIKTRGQQVTLRCSPKSGHDTVSWYQQALGQGPQFIFQYYEEEERQRGNFPDRFSGHQFPNYSSELNVNALLLGDSALYLCASSLGPWVERVFGPGTRLTVL.

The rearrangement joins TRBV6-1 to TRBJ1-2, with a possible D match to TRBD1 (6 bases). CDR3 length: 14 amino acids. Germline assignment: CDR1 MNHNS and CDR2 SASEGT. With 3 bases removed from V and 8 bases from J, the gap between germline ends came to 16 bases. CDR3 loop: CASSDRQVLWGYTF. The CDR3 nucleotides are TGTGCCAGCAGTGACAGACAGGTCCTATGGGGCTACACCTTC.

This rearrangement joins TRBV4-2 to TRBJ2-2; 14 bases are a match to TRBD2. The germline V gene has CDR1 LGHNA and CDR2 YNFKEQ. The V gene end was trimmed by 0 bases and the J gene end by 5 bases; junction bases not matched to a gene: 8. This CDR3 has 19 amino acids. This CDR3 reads CASSQDVGLAGGGTGELFF. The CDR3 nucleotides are TGTGCCAGCAGCCAAGATGTCGGACTAGCGGGAGGCGGGACCGGGGAGCTGTTTTTT.

The CDR3, as DNA: TGTGCCAGCAGCTTCGGGGGGCGAGGCAATCAGCCCCAGCATTTT. It is translated as CASSFGGRGNQPQHF. The gene calls are TRBV11-2 and TRBJ1-5; D perhaps matches TRBD1 (6 bases). Germline CDR1 SGHAT, CDR2 FQNNGV. This CDR3 is built from 15 residues. Trimming pared 3 bases from V and 2 bases from J, leaving 11 bases between.

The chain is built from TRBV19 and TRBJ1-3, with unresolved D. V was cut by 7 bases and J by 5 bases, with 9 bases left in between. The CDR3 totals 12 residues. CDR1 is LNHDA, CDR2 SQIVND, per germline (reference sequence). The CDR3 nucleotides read TGTGCCAGTACGACTGGAAGAAACACCATATATTTT. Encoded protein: CASTTGRNTIYF.

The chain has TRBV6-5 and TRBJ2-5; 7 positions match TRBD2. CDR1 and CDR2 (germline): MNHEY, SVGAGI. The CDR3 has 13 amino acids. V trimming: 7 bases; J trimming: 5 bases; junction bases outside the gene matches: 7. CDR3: CASTGGMRETQYF. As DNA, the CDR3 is TGTGCCAGCACCGGGGGGATGAGGGAGACCCAGTACTTC.

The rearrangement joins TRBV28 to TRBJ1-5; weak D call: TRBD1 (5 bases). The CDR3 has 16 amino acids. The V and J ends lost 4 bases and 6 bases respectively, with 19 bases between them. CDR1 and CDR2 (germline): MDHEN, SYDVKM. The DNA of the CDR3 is TGTGCCAGCAGTTCGGAGCAGGGTCGGTCCGCTCAGCCCCAGCATTTT. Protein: CASSSEQGRSAQPQHF.